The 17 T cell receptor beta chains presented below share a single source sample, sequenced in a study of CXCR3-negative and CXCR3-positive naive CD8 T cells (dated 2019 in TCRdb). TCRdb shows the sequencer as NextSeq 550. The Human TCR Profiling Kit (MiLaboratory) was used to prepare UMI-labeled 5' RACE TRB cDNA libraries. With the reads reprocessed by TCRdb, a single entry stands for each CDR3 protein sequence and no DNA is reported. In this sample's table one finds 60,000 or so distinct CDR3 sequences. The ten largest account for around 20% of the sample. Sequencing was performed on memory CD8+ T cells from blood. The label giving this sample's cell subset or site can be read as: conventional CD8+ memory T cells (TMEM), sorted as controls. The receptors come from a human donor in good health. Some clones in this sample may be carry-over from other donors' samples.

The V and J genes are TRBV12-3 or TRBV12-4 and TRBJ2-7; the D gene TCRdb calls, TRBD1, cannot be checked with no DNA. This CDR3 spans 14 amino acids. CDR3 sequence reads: CASLAQAGGHEQYF.

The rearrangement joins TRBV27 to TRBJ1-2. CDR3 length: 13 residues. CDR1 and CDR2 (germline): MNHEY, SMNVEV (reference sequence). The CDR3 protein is CASRSGVRYGYTF.

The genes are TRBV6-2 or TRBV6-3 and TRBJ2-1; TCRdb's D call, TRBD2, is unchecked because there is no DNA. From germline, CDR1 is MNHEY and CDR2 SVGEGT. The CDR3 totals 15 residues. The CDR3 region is CASRGTSGGAGEQFF.

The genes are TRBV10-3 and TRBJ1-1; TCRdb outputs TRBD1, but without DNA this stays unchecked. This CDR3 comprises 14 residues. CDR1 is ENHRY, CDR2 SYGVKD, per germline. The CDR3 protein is CAISDTDSITEAFF.

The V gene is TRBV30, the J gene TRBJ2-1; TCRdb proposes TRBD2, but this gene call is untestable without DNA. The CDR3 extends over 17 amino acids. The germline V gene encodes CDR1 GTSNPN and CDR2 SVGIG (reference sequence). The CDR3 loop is CAWSPLSAGGPRNEQFF.

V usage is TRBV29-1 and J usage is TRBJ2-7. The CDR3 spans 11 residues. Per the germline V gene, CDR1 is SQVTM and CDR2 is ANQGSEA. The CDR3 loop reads CSAGGPYEQYF.

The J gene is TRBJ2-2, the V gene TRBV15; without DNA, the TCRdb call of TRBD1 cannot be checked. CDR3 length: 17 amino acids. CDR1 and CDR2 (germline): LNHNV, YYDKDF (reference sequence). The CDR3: CATSRGAGTTNTGELFF.

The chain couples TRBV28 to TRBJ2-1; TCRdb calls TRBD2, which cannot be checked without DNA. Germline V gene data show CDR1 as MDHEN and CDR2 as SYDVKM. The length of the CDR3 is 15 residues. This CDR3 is CASSSWAGESNEQFF.

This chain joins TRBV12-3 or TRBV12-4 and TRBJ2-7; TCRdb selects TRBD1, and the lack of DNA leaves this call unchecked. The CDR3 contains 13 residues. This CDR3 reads CASSSPGRYEQYF.

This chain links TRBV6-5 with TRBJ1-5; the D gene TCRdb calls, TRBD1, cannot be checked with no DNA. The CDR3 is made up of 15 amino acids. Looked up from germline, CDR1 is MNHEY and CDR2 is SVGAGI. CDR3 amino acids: CASSITGGYNQPQHF.

The CDR3 protein is CSVEDSPSDRVEIIQYF. The J gene is TRBJ2-4, the V gene TRBV29-1; lacking DNA, the TRBD1 call made by TCRdb goes unchecked. Germline V gene data show CDR1 as SQVTM and CDR2 as ANQGSEA. CDR3 length equals 17 residues.

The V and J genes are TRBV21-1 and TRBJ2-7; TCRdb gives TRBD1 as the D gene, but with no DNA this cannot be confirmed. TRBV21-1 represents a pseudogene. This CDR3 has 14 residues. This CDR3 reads CASSNRGPTYEQYF.

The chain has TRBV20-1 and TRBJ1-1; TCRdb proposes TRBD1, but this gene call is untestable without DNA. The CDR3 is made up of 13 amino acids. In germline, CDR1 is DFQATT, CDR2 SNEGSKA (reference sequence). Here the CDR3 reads CSAGTGTDTEAFF.

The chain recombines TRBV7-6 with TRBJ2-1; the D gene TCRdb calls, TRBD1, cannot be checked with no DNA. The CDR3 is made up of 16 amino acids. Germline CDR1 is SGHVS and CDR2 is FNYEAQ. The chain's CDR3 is CASSLEGTPSYNEQFF.

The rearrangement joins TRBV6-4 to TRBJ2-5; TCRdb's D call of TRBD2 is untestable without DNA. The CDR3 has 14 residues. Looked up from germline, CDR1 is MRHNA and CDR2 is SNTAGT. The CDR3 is CASSPGGATETQYF.

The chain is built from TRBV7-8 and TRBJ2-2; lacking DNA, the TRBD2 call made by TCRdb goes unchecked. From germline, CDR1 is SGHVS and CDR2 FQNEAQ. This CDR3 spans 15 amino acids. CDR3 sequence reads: CASSLKGLRTGELFF.

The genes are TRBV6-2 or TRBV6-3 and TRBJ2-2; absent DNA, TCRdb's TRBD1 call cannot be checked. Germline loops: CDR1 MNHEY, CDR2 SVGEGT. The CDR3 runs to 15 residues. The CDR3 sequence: CASSSDREDTGELFF.